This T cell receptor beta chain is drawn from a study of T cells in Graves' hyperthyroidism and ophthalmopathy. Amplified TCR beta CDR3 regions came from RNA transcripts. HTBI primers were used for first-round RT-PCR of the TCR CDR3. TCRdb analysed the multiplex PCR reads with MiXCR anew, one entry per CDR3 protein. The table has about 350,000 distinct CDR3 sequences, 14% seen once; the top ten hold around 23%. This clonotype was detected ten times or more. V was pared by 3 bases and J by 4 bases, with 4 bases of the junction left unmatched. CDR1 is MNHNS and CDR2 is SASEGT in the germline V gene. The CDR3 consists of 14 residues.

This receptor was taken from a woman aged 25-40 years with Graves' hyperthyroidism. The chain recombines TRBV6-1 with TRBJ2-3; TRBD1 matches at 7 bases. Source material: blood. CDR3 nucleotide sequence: TGTGCCAGCAGTGATTCAGGGGGTCCAGATACGCAGTATTTT. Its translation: CASSDSGGPDTQYF.